A single sample gave rise to the 7 T cell receptor beta chains below, sequenced in a study of T cell responses to AZD1222 COVID-19 vaccine (dated by TCRdb to 2020 to 2022). Interpreted using the paper, the time point label stands for: about 28 days (+/-7) after the second vaccine dose. The receptor library was made with the immunoSEQ multiplex PCR assay. TCRdb stores this immuneACCESS table with in-frame sequences only. Part of the clones is absent; in the studies checked, under half of the shortfall reflects unresolved V genes, and no reason is known for the rest. For this sample there are fewer than 200,000 clones; about 91% appear just once. The ten top clones hold around 10% of the sample. The sample was peripheral blood, taken 28 days after the second AZD1222 dose. The receptors come from an adult who received the AZD1222 COVID-19 vaccine.

This CDR3 is CASSLSGPGRDGYTF. CDR3 DNA: TGTGCCAGCAGTTTATCTGGACCGGGAAGAGATGGCTACACCTTC. The chain links TRBV27 to TRBJ1-2; D is unresolved. Per germline, CDR1 MNHEY and CDR2 SMNVEV (reference sequence). The V gene lost 0 bases and the J gene lost 6 bases, with 14 bases spanning the gap. The CDR3 is 15 residues long.

This chain uses TRBV5-6 with TRBJ2-7, with 9 bases aligning to TRBD2. V lost 0 bases and J lost 2; bases outside the gene matches: 3. Looked up from germline, CDR1 is SGHDT and CDR2 is YYEEEE. The CDR3 covers 15 residues. CDR3 nucleotide sequence: TGTGCCAGCAGCTTGGCCAGCGGGGGGCCCTACGAGCAGTACTTC. It specifies CASSLASGGPYEQYF.

CDR3 residues: CAWQGQLYEKLFF. In DNA, the CDR3 is TGTGCCTGGCAGGGACAGTTATATGAAAAACTGTTTTTT. The chain combines TRBV30 with TRBJ1-4; 7 bases are a match to TRBD1. The germline V gene encodes CDR1 GTSNPN and CDR2 SVGIG (reference sequence). V lost 5 bases, J lost 6 bases, and 6 bases stayed unmatched. The CDR3 has 13 amino acids.

This clone showed up just once. V is TRBV19 and J is TRBJ2-3; no definite D call. Per germline, CDR1 LNHDA and CDR2 SQIVND (reference sequence). The CDR3 totals 15 residues. The V end was cut by 3 bases, the J end by 2 bases, with 12 bases between. The CDR3 sequence is CASSIGGGNTDTQYF. The CDR3 DNA reads as TGTGCCAGTAGTATCGGCGGTGGAAACACAGATACGCAGTATTTT.

This chain links TRBV12-3 or TRBV12-4 with TRBJ1-6; 7 bases agree with TRBD1. This CDR3 contains 13 residues. The V segment lost 6 bases and the J segment 13 bases; nucleotides outside the gene matches: 9. The CDR3 protein is CASSRNPGGPLHF. The CDR3 DNA reads TGTGCCAGCAGCCGAAACCCAGGGGGGCCCCTCCACTTT.

V gene TRBV5-6 combines with J gene TRBJ2-6, with a possible D match to TRBD1 (6 bases). V was clipped by 0 bases and J by 2 bases, with 9 bases between them. Germline V gene lookup returns CDR1 SGHDT and CDR2 YYEEEE. This CDR3 has 16 residues. As DNA, the CDR3 is TGTGCCAGCAGCTTGGCCAGGGGAACTGGGGCCAACGTCCTGACTTTC. Residues: CASSLARGTGANVLTF. The complete variable domain, with remaining parts taken from reference TRBV5-6 and TRBJ2-6, reads DAGVTQSPTHLIKTRGQQVTLRCSPKSGHDTVSWYQQALGQGPQFIFQYYEEEERQRGNFPDRFSGHQFPNYSSELNVNALLLGDSALYLCASSLARGTGANVLTFGAGSRLTVL.

V usage is TRBV7-2 and J usage is TRBJ2-3; D remains ambiguous. There are 16 residues in the CDR3. The V end was cut by 6 bases, the J end by 1 base, with 17 bases between. CDR1 is SGHTA, CDR2 FQGNSA, per germline. The CDR3 loop is CASRPQYGRRTDTQYF. In DNA, the CDR3 is TGTGCCAGCAGGCCCCAGTACGGGCGCCGCACAGATACGCAGTATTTT.